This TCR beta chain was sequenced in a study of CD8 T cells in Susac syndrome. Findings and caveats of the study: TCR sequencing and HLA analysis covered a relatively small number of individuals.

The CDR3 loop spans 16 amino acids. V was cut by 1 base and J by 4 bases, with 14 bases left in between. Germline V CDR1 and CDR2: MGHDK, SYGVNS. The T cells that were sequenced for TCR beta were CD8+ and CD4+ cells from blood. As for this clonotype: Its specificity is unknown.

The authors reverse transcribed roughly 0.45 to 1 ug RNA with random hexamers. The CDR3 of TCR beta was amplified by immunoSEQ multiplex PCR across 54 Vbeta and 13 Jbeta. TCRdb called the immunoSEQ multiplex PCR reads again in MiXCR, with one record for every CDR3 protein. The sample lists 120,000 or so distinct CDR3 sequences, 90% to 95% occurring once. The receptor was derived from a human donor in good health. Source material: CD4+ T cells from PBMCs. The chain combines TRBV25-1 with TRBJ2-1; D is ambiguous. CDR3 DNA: TGTGCCAGCAGTGAATTAGACTCAACGGGTTACAATGAGCAGTTCTTC. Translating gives CASSELDSTGYNEQFF. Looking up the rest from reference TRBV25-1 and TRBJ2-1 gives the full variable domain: EADIYQTPRYLVIGTGKKITLECSQTMGHDKMYWYQQDPGMELHLIHYSYGVNSTEKGDLSSESTVSRIRTEHFPLTLESARPSHTSQYLCASSELDSTGYNEQFFGPGTRLTVL.